Listed below are T cell receptor beta chains from one sample, sequenced in a study of immune heterogeneity within non-small cell lung tumors. TCRdb re-called the multiplex PCR reads through MiXCR, storing one row per CDR3 protein. The sample lists roughly 3,600 distinct CDR3 sequences, approximately 35% occurring once. The sequenced material came from lung tumor tissue. The receptors here all came from a man between 65 and 85 years old with non-small cell lung cancer. Both conserved end residues are part of each CDR3. D genes are given only for firm matches. Rows give clone size only sometimes, using once, few, many, or a class for an expanded clone.

abundance: NA; v_gene: TRBV12-3/TRBV12-4; j_gene: TRBJ1-1; d_gene: TRBD1; CDR3nt: TGTGCCAGCAGTTTACCCCCCCTAAGACAGGGTGTCACAACGGGTGAAGCTTTCTTT; CDR3aa: CASSLPPLRQGVTTGEAFF
abundance: NA; v_gene: TRBV2; j_gene: TRBJ2-7; d_gene: NA; CDR3nt: TGTGCCAGCAGTGAACTAGGGATCCAAGGGGAGCAGTACTTC; CDR3aa: CASSELGIQGEQYF
abundance: few; v_gene: TRBV3-1; j_gene: TRBJ2-7; d_gene: TRBD2; CDR3nt: TGTGCCAGCAGCCATACTAGCGGGGGGGGATACGAGCAGTACTTC; CDR3aa: CASSHTSGGGYEQYF
abundance: few; v_gene: TRBV20-1; j_gene: TRBJ2-1; d_gene: NA; CDR3nt: TGCAGTGCTAGTCGGCTATACAATGAGCAGTTCTTC; CDR3aa: CSASRLYNEQFF
abundance: NA; v_gene: TRBV6-1; j_gene: TRBJ1-5; d_gene: NA; CDR3nt: TGTGCCAGCAGTGTTGGTGCGACTCCCGAGTGGCCCCAGCATTTT; CDR3aa: CASSVGATPEWPQHF
abundance: few; v_gene: TRBV7-9; j_gene: TRBJ1-6; d_gene: TRBD1; CDR3nt: TGTGCCAGCAGCCTGGGACAGGGCAGCCCGAACTCCTATAATTCACCCCTCCACTTT; CDR3aa: CASSLGQGSPNSYNSPLHF
abundance: few; v_gene: TRBV20-1; j_gene: TRBJ1-6; d_gene: NA; CDR3nt: TGCAGTGCTAGAGACACCTTGGATTCACCCCTCCACTTT; CDR3aa: CSARDTLDSPLHF
abundance: NA; v_gene: TRBV18; j_gene: TRBJ2-5; d_gene: NA; CDR3nt: TGTGCCAGCTCATCGCAAGAGACCCAGTACTTC; CDR3aa: CASSSQETQYF
abundance: few; v_gene: TRBV7-8; j_gene: TRBJ2-7; d_gene: NA; CDR3nt: TGTGCCAGCAGCTTTGGGGCAATGAGGGAGCAGTACTTC; CDR3aa: CASSFGAMREQYF
abundance: NA; v_gene: TRBV14; j_gene: TRBJ2-2; d_gene: NA; CDR3nt: TGTGCCAGCAGCCAAGAGTTAGCGCCTCACACCGGGGAGCTGTTTTTT; CDR3aa: CASSQELAPHTGELFF
abundance: NA; v_gene: TRBV6-1; j_gene: TRBJ1-4; d_gene: NA; CDR3nt: TGTGCCAGCATTCGGAGGGCGGTGAGGGGCGGTAATGAGAAACTGTTTTTT; CDR3aa: CASIRRAVRGGNEKLFF
abundance: few; v_gene: TRBV6-6; j_gene: TRBJ2-2; d_gene: TRBD2; CDR3nt: TGTGCCAGCAGTTACTCGGTAGCGGGAGCCGGGGAGCTGTTTTTT; CDR3aa: CASSYSVAGAGELFF
abundance: few; v_gene: TRBV19; j_gene: TRBJ2-1; d_gene: TRBD2; CDR3nt: TGTGCCAGTAGTCTAGCGGGAGGGTTGAGTGAGCAGTTCTTC; CDR3aa: CASSLAGGLSEQFF
abundance: NA; v_gene: TRBV6-1; j_gene: TRBJ2-1; d_gene: TRBD2; CDR3nt: TGTGCCAGCATAGCGGGGTCCTACAATGAGCAGTTCTTC; CDR3aa: CASIAGSYNEQFF
abundance: NA; v_gene: TRBV14; j_gene: TRBJ2-2; d_gene: NA; CDR3nt: TGTGCCAGCAGCCTCCCGGGCACCGGGGAGCTGTTTTTT; CDR3aa: CASSLPGTGELFF
abundance: NA; v_gene: TRBV28; j_gene: TRBJ2-5; d_gene: TRBD2; CDR3nt: TGTGCCAGCAGAGTAGCCTTAGCGGGGCAAGAGACCCAGTACTTC; CDR3aa: CASRVALAGQETQYF
abundance: few; v_gene: TRBV7-2; j_gene: TRBJ2-3; d_gene: TRBD2; CDR3nt: TGTGCCAGCAGCCTCCGGGAGGGACGCACAGATACGCAGTATTTT; CDR3aa: CASSLREGRTDTQYF
abundance: few; v_gene: TRBV19; j_gene: TRBJ2-7; d_gene: NA; CDR3nt: TGTGCCAGTAGTAATCAGGACGCGCCCTACTACGAGCAGTACTTC; CDR3aa: CASSNQDAPYYEQYF
abundance: NA; v_gene: TRBV11-3; j_gene: TRBJ2-2; d_gene: NA; CDR3nt: TGTGCCAGCAGCCTATTAAACACCGGGGAGCTGTTTTTT; CDR3aa: CASSLLNTGELFF
abundance: few; v_gene: TRBV19; j_gene: TRBJ1-2; d_gene: TRBD1; CDR3nt: TGTGCCAGTGGCATGACAGGGGGTCTCGGCTATGGCTACACCTTC; CDR3aa: CASGMTGGLGYGYTF
abundance: few; v_gene: TRBV7-6; j_gene: TRBJ2-3; d_gene: TRBD1; CDR3nt: TGTGCCAGCAGCCAAATGACAGGGGCTAGATACACAGATACGCAGTATTTT; CDR3aa: CASSQMTGARYTDTQYF
abundance: once; v_gene: TRBV3-1; j_gene: TRBJ1-2; d_gene: TRBD1; CDR3nt: TGTGCCAGCAGCCCAAGGACAGGCGGTTTTGGCTACACCTTC; CDR3aa: CASSPRTGGFGYTF
abundance: NA; v_gene: TRBV6-1; j_gene: TRBJ2-1; d_gene: TRBD2; CDR3nt: TGTGCCAGCAGTGAATTAGCGGGGACCTACAATGAGCAGTTCTTC; CDR3aa: CASSELAGTYNEQFF
abundance: few; v_gene: TRBV12-3/TRBV12-4; j_gene: TRBJ2-1; d_gene: TRBD2; CDR3nt: TGTGCCAGCAAACCCCTAGCGGGAGACTGCAATGAGCAGTTCTTC; CDR3aa: CASKPLAGDCNEQFF
abundance: NA; v_gene: TRBV6-2/TRBV6-3; j_gene: TRBJ2-5; d_gene: TRBD2; CDR3nt: TGTGCCAGCAGTTACTCCGGACTAGCGGGAGCTTCCGCGACCCAGTACTTC; CDR3aa: CASSYSGLAGASATQYF
abundance: NA; v_gene: TRBV20-1; j_gene: TRBJ1-2; d_gene: TRBD1; CDR3nt: TGCAGTGCTCCAACTAAACAGACAGGGAACTATGGCTACACCTTC; CDR3aa: CSAPTKQTGNYGYTF
abundance: few; v_gene: TRBV24-1; j_gene: TRBJ2-2; d_gene: TRBD2; CDR3nt: TGTGCCACCAGTGCCCCGAGCGGGAGTAGGACCGGGGAGCTGTTTTTT; CDR3aa: CATSAPSGSRTGELFF
abundance: medium-sized; v_gene: TRBV6-1; j_gene: TRBJ1-2; d_gene: NA; CDR3nt: TGTGCCAGCAGCCCTCCCGGGGGGCTTACTCTAAACTATGGCTACACCTTC; CDR3aa: CASSPPGGLTLNYGYTF
abundance: few; v_gene: TRBV2; j_gene: TRBJ2-1; d_gene: NA; CDR3nt: TGTGCCAGCAGTCTCGCGGGGGCGTCCTACAATGAGCAGTTCTTC; CDR3aa: CASSLAGASYNEQFF
abundance: few; v_gene: TRBV13; j_gene: TRBJ2-7; d_gene: NA; CDR3nt: TGTGCCAGCAGCTTAGGCAACTACGAGCAGTACTTC; CDR3aa: CASSLGNYEQYF
abundance: NA; v_gene: TRBV6-6; j_gene: TRBJ2-7; d_gene: NA; CDR3nt: TGTGCCAGCAGTTACTCGGGGGTAGAAATTACGTTCGAGCAGTACTTC; CDR3aa: CASSYSGVEITFEQYF
abundance: NA; v_gene: TRBV24-1; j_gene: TRBJ2-1; d_gene: TRBD2; CDR3nt: TGTGCCACCAGTGATCCAGCCGGGACTAGCGGGGGAAATGAGCAGTTCTTC; CDR3aa: CATSDPAGTSGGNEQFF
abundance: NA; v_gene: TRBV6-1; j_gene: TRBJ1-4; d_gene: NA; CDR3nt: TGTGCCAGTTTGAATGAAAAACTGTTTTTT; CDR3aa: CASLNEKLFF
abundance: NA; v_gene: TRBV20-1; j_gene: TRBJ1-2; d_gene: NA; CDR3nt: TGCAGTGCTAACACCGCCTCCGGACGGCCGGGCTATGGCTACACCTTC; CDR3aa: CSANTASGRPGYGYTF
abundance: NA; v_gene: TRBV6-5; j_gene: TRBJ2-1; d_gene: TRBD2; CDR3nt: TGTGCCAGCAGTTCCGTAACTAGCGGGAGAAGTGTGAATGAGCAGTTCTTC; CDR3aa: CASSSVTSGRSVNEQFF
abundance: NA; v_gene: TRBV20-1; j_gene: TRBJ1-6; d_gene: TRBD1; CDR3nt: TGCAGTGCCAAGCGGACAGGGTCCTATAATTCACCCCTCCACTTT; CDR3aa: CSAKRTGSYNSPLHF
abundance: once; v_gene: TRBV10-3; j_gene: TRBJ2-1; d_gene: NA; CDR3nt: TGTGCCGTTTCCTCGGCCAGCGGAGCGTACAATGAGCAGTTCTTC; CDR3aa: CAVSSASGAYNEQFF
abundance: NA; v_gene: TRBV6-2/TRBV6-3; j_gene: TRBJ1-2; d_gene: NA; CDR3nt: TGTGCCAGCAGTTACTCTAAACTATATGATGGCTACACCTTC; CDR3aa: CASSYSKLYDGYTF
abundance: few; v_gene: TRBV7-2; j_gene: TRBJ2-2; d_gene: NA; CDR3nt: TGTGCCAGCAGACCTATGAGCACCGGGGAGCTGTTTTTT; CDR3aa: CASRPMSTGELFF
abundance: NA; v_gene: TRBV5-4; j_gene: TRBJ2-7; d_gene: TRBD2; CDR3nt: TGTGCCAGCAGCTTGGACTCAGCGGGATACGAGCAGTACTTC; CDR3aa: CASSLDSAGYEQYF
abundance: large; v_gene: TRBV30; j_gene: TRBJ1-2; d_gene: TRBD1; CDR3nt: TGTGCCTGGATCGGGACAGGGCGATTTAGCACCTTC; CDR3aa: CAWIGTGRFSTF
abundance: NA; v_gene: TRBV18; j_gene: TRBJ2-3; d_gene: NA; CDR3nt: TGTGCCAGCTCAACCCCGGGCGCTAGCAAAAGCACAGATACGCAGTATTTT; CDR3aa: CASSTPGASKSTDTQYF
abundance: once; v_gene: TRBV11-3; j_gene: TRBJ2-1; d_gene: NA; CDR3nt: TGTGCCAGCAGCCTAGGCAGGGGCGCAGGGGAGCAGTTCTTC; CDR3aa: CASSLGRGAGEQFF
abundance: few; v_gene: TRBV5-1; j_gene: TRBJ2-3; d_gene: NA; CDR3nt: TGCGCCAGCAGCTTGGGGGCGAACCCTAGCGCAGATACGCAGTATTTT; CDR3aa: CASSLGANPSADTQYF
abundance: NA; v_gene: TRBV9; j_gene: TRBJ2-3; d_gene: TRBD1; CDR3nt: TGTGCCAGCAGCTCGCAGACAGGGGCTGATAGTCGGGATACGCAGTATTTT; CDR3aa: CASSSQTGADSRDTQYF
abundance: NA; v_gene: TRBV3-1; j_gene: TRBJ2-2; d_gene: NA; CDR3nt: TGTGCCAGCAGCCATGAACTTAGCGGGGAGCTGTTTTTT; CDR3aa: CASSHELSGELFF
abundance: few; v_gene: TRBV7-9; j_gene: TRBJ1-1; d_gene: NA; CDR3nt: TGTGCCAGCAGCTTGTACGCTGGCCCCCCGGATAGACGAGCTTTCTTT; CDR3aa: CASSLYAGPPDRRAFF
abundance: NA; v_gene: TRBV29-1; j_gene: TRBJ1-1; d_gene: NA; CDR3nt: TGCAGCGCCCGGGGGAGCGCAACGACTGAAGCTTTCTTT; CDR3aa: CSARGSATTEAFF
abundance: NA; v_gene: TRBV29-1; j_gene: TRBJ2-3; d_gene: NA; CDR3nt: TGCAGCGGACAAGACAAGTACACAGATACGCAGTATTTT; CDR3aa: CSGQDKYTDTQYF